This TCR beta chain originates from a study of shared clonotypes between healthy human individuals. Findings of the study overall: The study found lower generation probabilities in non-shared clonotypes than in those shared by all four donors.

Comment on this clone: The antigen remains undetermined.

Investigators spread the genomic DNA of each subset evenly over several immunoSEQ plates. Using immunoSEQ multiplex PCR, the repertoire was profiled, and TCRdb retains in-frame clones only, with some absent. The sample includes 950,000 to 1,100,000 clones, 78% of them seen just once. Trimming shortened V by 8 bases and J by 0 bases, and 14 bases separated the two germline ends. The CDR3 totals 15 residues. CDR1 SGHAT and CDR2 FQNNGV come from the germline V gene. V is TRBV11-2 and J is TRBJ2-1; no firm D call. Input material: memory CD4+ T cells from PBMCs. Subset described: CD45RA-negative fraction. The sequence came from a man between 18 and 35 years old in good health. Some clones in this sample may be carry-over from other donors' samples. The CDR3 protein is CASLRSESSYNEQFF. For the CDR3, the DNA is TGTGCCAGCCTCAGATCGGAGAGCTCCTACAATGAGCAGTTCTTC.